These 21 T cell receptor beta chains share one sample of origin, sequenced in a study of T cell responses to AZD1222 COVID-19 vaccine. The protocol was immunoSEQ multiplex PCR, while the TCRdb copy is restricted to in-frame clones and leaves out a portion. The table includes around 91,000 clones, roughly nine tenths detected once. This sample comprised peripheral blood, obtained 28 days after the second AZD1222 dose. The receptor set was obtained from an adult who received the AZD1222 COVID-19 vaccine.

The rearrangement links TRBV4-1 to TRBJ1-1; possible D gene TRBD1, 5 bases. CDR3 length equals 18 residues. Germline assignment: CDR1 MGHRA and CDR2 YSYEKL. Trimming pared 0 bases from V and 4 bases from J, leaving 21 bases between. Here the CDR3 reads CASSQDAPLRGLGTEAFF. Here the CDR3 DNA reads TGCGCCAGCAGCCAAGATGCTCCCCTTCGGGGCCTGGGCACTGAAGCTTTCTTT.

The chain links TRBV28 to TRBJ1-2; D is uncertain. Looked up from germline, CDR1 is MDHEN and CDR2 is SYDVKM. The CDR3 is made up of 14 amino acids. The V gene lost 1 base and the J gene lost 5 bases, with 11 bases spanning the gap. The CDR3 nucleotides are TGTGCCAGCAGTTTATTCGGTCGGGATTATGGCTACACCTTC. It encodes CASSLFGRDYGYTF.

The chain links TRBV5-1 to TRBJ2-1; 7 bases fit TRBD1. The CDR3 has 16 residues. The V gene end was trimmed by 0 bases and the J gene end by 7 bases; junction bases not matched to a gene: 10. The germline gives CDR1 SGHRS, CDR2 YFSETQ. This chain's CDR3 is CASSLEVDIRGNEQFF. DNA for the CDR3: TGCGCCAGCAGCTTGGAAGTTGATATCAGGGGGAATGAGCAGTTCTTC.

This clone showed up just a few times. The V gene is TRBV5-5, the J gene TRBJ1-5, with D possibly being TRBD1 (6 bases). The V gene lost 0 bases and the J gene lost 1 base, with 17 bases spanning the gap. This CDR3 spans 18 amino acids. Germline V gene lookup returns CDR1 SGHKS and CDR2 YYEKEE (reference sequence). This CDR3 reads CASSLEQGRFGSNQPQHF. DNA of the CDR3: TGTGCCAGCAGCTTGGAGCAGGGGAGATTTGGGAGCAATCAGCCCCAGCATTTT.

This chain joins TRBV18 and TRBJ1-2; TRBD1 might be the D (6 bases). V lost 3 bases and J lost 4, with 18 bases in between. CDR3 length equals 16 residues. The germline CDR1 and CDR2 sequences are KGHSH and LQKENI. The CDR3 loop is CASSPERGPLTYGYTF. CDR3 bases: TGTGCCAGCTCACCGGAGCGGGGGCCACTTACCTATGGCTACACCTTC.

The chain combines TRBV5-1 with TRBJ2-7, with a possible D match to TRBD1 (5 bases). Germline CDR1 reads SGHRS; CDR2 reads YFSETQ. There are 12 residues in the CDR3. The germline V and J ends were trimmed by 1 base and 3 bases, with 5 bases remaining between them. DNA of the CDR3: TGCGCCAGCAGCTTGAGGGGCTACGAGCAGTACTTC. It is translated as CASSLRGYEQYF.

The chain uses TRBV19 and TRBJ2-2, with 7 bases aligning to TRBD1. The CDR3 is 15 residues long. Trimming at V came to 9 bases and at J to 2 bases, leaving 9 bases not matched to a gene. The V gene's germline CDR1 is LNHDA and CDR2 SQIVND (reference sequence). CDR3 loop: CASQRGQRNTGELFF. As DNA, the CDR3 is TGTGCCAGCCAGAGGGGACAGCGAAACACCGGGGAGCTGTTTTTT.

The chain's CDR3 is CASSHPGLNYGYTF. The DNA for the CDR3 is TGTGCCAGCAGCCACCCGGGTCTAAACTATGGCTACACCTTC. V usage is TRBV7-8 and J usage is TRBJ1-2; D is undetermined. CDR3 size: 14 residues. Germline V gives CDR1 SGHVS, CDR2 FQNEAQ. Trimming pared 5 bases from V and 2 bases from J, leaving 12 bases between.

The J gene is TRBJ1-1, the V gene TRBV5-1; D is perhaps TRBD1 (6 bases). Germline lookup yields CDR1 SGHRS and CDR2 YFSETQ. The CDR3 extends over 15 amino acids. Between the trimmed V and J ends, which lost 4 bases and 1 base, there was a span of 14 bases. CDR3 amino acids: CASSPARGWNTEAFF. Here the CDR3 DNA reads TGCGCCAGCAGCCCCGCCAGGGGATGGAACACTGAAGCTTTCTTT.

The V call is TRBV29-1, the J call TRBJ2-7; TRBD2 aligns across 8 bases. CDR3 length: 13 residues. CDR1 is SQVTM and CDR2 is ANQGSEA in the germline V gene. With V trimmed by 5 bases and J by 4 bases, 7 bases remained unmatched. CDR3 DNA: TGCAGCGTTTTCGGGAGGGCCGCGTACGAGCAGTACTTC. Translation gives CSVFGRAAYEQYF.

The rearrangement links TRBV28 to TRBJ2-5, with 12 nucleotides matching TRBD2. CDR1 is MDHEN and CDR2 is SYDVKM in the germline V gene. V lost 3 bases and J lost 4; bases outside the gene matches: 6. The CDR3 totals 16 residues. The CDR3 here is CASSFPSGLAGETQYF. CDR3 DNA: TGTGCCAGCAGTTTTCCCTCGGGACTAGCGGGAGAGACCCAGTACTTC.

The CDR3 reads CASSIGTGVMNTEAFF. CDR3 bases: TGTGCCAGTAGTATCGGGACAGGGGTTATGAACACTGAAGCTTTCTTT. The V gene is TRBV19, the J gene TRBJ1-1; 10 bases fit TRBD1. CDR3 length: 16 amino acids. V was clipped by 3 bases and J by 0 bases; unmatched bases: 4. Germline values: CDR1 LNHDA, CDR2 SQIVND (reference sequence).

The gene calls are TRBV19 and TRBJ2-1, with 8 bases that match TRBD2. Germline assignment: CDR1 LNHDA and CDR2 SQIVND (reference sequence). The junction had 9 bases not matched to a gene; V was cut back by 5 bases and J by 6 bases. This CDR3 has 15 residues. The CDR3 is CASSPRGALFNEQFF. The CDR3 DNA reads as TGTGCCAGTAGTCCGCGGGGGGCTTTATTCAATGAGCAGTTCTTC.

The chain carries TRBV27 and TRBJ2-5, with 8 bases that match TRBD2. The CDR3 has 16 amino acids. Trimming removed 3 bases from V and 2 bases from J; junction bases left unmatched: 8. Germline V gene lookup returns CDR1 MNHEY and CDR2 SMNVEV (reference sequence). The DNA for the CDR3 is TGTGCCAGCAGTTTGCTGGGACTAGGGGTTCAAGAGACCCAGTACTTC. It yields the protein CASSLLGLGVQETQYF.

The genes are TRBV19 and TRBJ2-1; TRBD2 matches at 7 bases. Germline assignment: CDR1 LNHDA and CDR2 SQIVND (reference sequence). The CDR3 contains 17 residues. Losses at the gene ends were 4 bases for V and 4 bases for J; bases not matched to a gene: 13. Here the CDR3 DNA reads TGTGCCAGTAGTACGATACTTACTAGCGACGGGTACAATGAGCAGTTCTTC. It encodes CASSTILTSDGYNEQFF.

This clone is a singleton in its sample. The chain carries TRBV5-4 and TRBJ2-5; TRBD1 agrees at 8 bases. The CDR3 length is 14 residues. V dropped 0 bases and J dropped 4; count of bases not matched to a gene: 2. Germline CDR1 is SGHNT and CDR2 is YYREEE (reference sequence). This CDR3 reads CASSLADRGETQYF. Here the CDR3 DNA reads TGTGCCAGCAGCTTGGCCGACAGGGGAGAGACCCAGTACTTC.

The gene calls are TRBV18 and TRBJ2-2; the D is unclear. The CDR3 runs 15 residues. V dropped 2 bases and J dropped 6 bases, with 13 bases sitting between them. Germline CDR1 and CDR2: KGHSH and LQKENI. The CDR3 bases are TGTGCCAGCTCACCAAATGGCGGATCGGCCGGGGAGCTGTTTTTT. It codes for CASSPNGGSAGELFF.

The V and J genes are TRBV5-1 and TRBJ2-5; D not resolved. Germline V gives CDR1 SGHRS, CDR2 YFSETQ. The V end was cut by 0 bases, the J end by 5 bases, with 11 bases between. The CDR3 sequence is 14 residues long. The CDR3 DNA follows: TGCGCCAGCAGCTTGGTTGGTTCCGGGGAGACCCAGTACTTC. It is translated as CASSLVGSGETQYF.

The J gene is TRBJ2-5, the V gene TRBV6-5, with D perhaps matching TRBD1 (6 bases). V shed 4 bases and J shed 5 bases, with 11 bases lying between them. Germline V gene data show CDR1 as MNHEY and CDR2 as SVGAGI. This CDR3 contains 13 residues. CDR3 sequence reads: CASSSYRDETQYF. The DNA of the CDR3 is TGTGCCAGCAGTTCGTACAGGGATGAGACCCAGTACTTC.

V is TRBV5-8 and J is TRBJ2-3; TRBD2 matches at 8 bases. The J segment lost 0 bases and the V segment lost 4 bases, leaving 16 bases of the junction unmatched. Germline CDR1 SGHTS, CDR2 YDEGEE. This CDR3 is built from 19 residues. CDR3 in amino acids: CASSPPRVAGPTSTDTQYF. Here the CDR3 DNA reads TGTGCCAGCAGCCCCCCCAGGGTAGCGGGGCCGACTAGCACAGATACGCAGTATTTT.

This clone was observed a single time. The chain carries TRBV30 and TRBJ1-5; weak D call: TRBD1 (6 bases). This CDR3 is built from 15 residues. V was shortened by 5 bases and J by 6 bases, with 20 bases between the two germline ends. CDR1 GTSNPN and CDR2 SVGIG come from the germline V gene (reference sequence). CDR3: CAWGRGQVVGQPQHF. The CDR3 DNA follows: TGTGCCTGGGGGCGGGGGCAAGTTGTAGGTCAGCCCCAGCATTTT. The variable domain in full, completed from reference TRBV30 and TRBJ1-5, reads SQTIHQWPATLVQPVGSPLSLECTVEGTSNPNLYWYRQAAGRGLQLLFYSVGIGQISSEVPQNLSASRPQDRQFILSSKKLLLSDSGFYLCAWGRGQVVGQPQHFGDGTRLSIL.